This T cell receptor (beta chain) originates from a study of CD8 T cells in Susac syndrome (dated by TCRdb to about 2019). A note on the overall study: Whether CD8+ T cell activation and differentiation in Susac syndrome was antigen driven was tested using repertoire sequencing.

On the study overall, not on this receptor specifically: The study acknowledged that relatively few individuals were included in the TCR sequencing and HLA analysis.

Turning to this clonotype: There is no known antigen for this receptor. Qualities for individual bases were not recorded, and no much larger clone is one base off.

RNA was extracted using the RNeasy kit, and roughly 0.5 to 1 microgram was reverse transcribed with random hexamers. The immunoSEQ multiplex PCR assay, covering 54 Vbeta and 13 Jbeta segments, was used to amplify TCR beta CDR3 regions. To correct PCR amplification bias, a synthetic template baseline was used for both primer optimization and computational correction. The authors' pipeline ran thus. Only productive sequences were kept, with reads annotated to V, D and J genes according to IMGT and analyzed in immunoSEQ Analyzer. Clonality was calculated as one minus the Shannon entropy normalized by log2 of the number of productive unique sequences. Public and private clones were assessed among the 100 most prevalent clones of each patient and control. A clone was defined as Susac-specific if it was absent from the healthy and MS cohorts, from 1052 published viral clones and from other ImmuneACCESS disease sequences. TCRdb trimmed public reads at Q25 via fastp, called clones via MiXCR and kept in-frame beta chains. Rows merge per CDR3 protein into single entries with the most common DNA and genes. None of the V and J calls come from the authors' own analysis; TCRdb made them. The sample includes 180,000 or so distinct CDR3 sequences, with about 93% observed a single time. Of the sample, roughly 0.13% is held by the ten largest clones.

For CDR1 and CDR2, the germline V gene (reference sequence) lists GTSNPN and SVGIG. Relative to germline, V is missing 1 base and J is missing 7 bases, with 4 bases of the junction outside any gene match. The CDR3 numbers 13 residues from cysteine through phenylalanine. The kept DNA is CDR3 alone, 39 bases in frame from the first base. Peripheral blood CD8+ and CD4+ T cells from healthy donors, Susac syndrome patients and multiple sclerosis patients were profiled by high-throughput TCR beta sequencing. The healthy donors served as controls matched for age and sex. Bulk CD8+ and CD4+ T cells were purified magnetically by negative isolation, whereas CD8+ TEMRA cells were enriched by FACS. Blood was collected in EDTA tubes and processed within 24 hours, with PBMCs isolated through density gradient centrifugation. PBMCs intended for TCR sequencing were cryopreserved in liquid nitrogen and were subsequently thawed in a 37 degrees C water bath. The sorted or isolated CD4+, CD8+ and CD8+ TEMRA cells reached a purity of at least 90%.

Rearrangement joined TRBV30 to TRBJ2-7, with 10 bases in between that match TRBD1. The origin of this receptor is a human donor in good health. Sequencing used CD4+ T cells from PBMCs. The CDR3 region reads CAWSGQGAGEQYF. The nucleotide sequence reads TGTGCCTGGAGTGGACAGGGGGCGGGGGAGCAGTACTTC.